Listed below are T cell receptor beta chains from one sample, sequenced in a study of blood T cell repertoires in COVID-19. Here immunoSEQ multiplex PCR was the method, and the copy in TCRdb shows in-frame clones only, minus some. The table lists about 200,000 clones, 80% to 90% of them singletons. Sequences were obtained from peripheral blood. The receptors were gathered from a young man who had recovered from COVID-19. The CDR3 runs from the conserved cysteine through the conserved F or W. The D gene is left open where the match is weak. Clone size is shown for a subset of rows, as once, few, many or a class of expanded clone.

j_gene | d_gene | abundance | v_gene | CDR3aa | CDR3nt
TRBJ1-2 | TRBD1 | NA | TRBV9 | CASSPQGATYGYTF | TGTGCCAGCAGCCCCCAGGGGGCTACCTATGGCTACACCTTC
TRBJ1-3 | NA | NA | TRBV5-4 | CASSFPVKGNTIYF | TGTGCCAGCAGCTTCCCGGTAAAGGGAAACACCATATATTTT
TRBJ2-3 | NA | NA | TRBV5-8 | CASKTGWTDTQYF | TGTGCCAGCAAAACAGGGTGGACGGATACGCAGTATTTT
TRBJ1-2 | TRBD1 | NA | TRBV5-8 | CASSLADRGAYGYTF | TGTGCCAGCAGCTTGGCCGACAGGGGTGCCTATGGCTACACCTTC
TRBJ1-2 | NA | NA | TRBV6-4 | CASSDPVLANYGYTF | TGTGCCAGCAGTGACCCAGTACTAGCTAACTATGGCTACACCTTC
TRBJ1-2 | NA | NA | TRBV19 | CASSPGRNYGYTF | TGTGCCAGTAGTCCAGGGCGTAACTATGGCTACACCTTC
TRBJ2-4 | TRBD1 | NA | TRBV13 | CASDGQGAKNIQYF | TGTGCCAGCGACGGACAGGGGGCCAAAAACATTCAGTACTTC
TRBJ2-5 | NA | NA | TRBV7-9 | CASSPLLPPRFLQETQYF | TGTGCCAGCAGCCCCCTTTTACCCCCGCGCTTCCTCCAAGAGACCCAGTACTTC
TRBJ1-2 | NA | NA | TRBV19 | CASSLGRWRSGYTF | TGTGCCAGTAGTCTCGGACGGTGGAGGTCTGGCTACACCTTC
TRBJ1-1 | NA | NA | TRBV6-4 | CASLKGVSTMNTEAFF | TGTGCCAGCCTTAAGGGGGTGAGTACCATGAACACTGAAGCTTTCTTT
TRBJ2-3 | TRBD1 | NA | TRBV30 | CAWKPGQSTDTQYF | TGTGCCTGGAAACCGGGACAGAGCACAGATACGCAGTATTTT
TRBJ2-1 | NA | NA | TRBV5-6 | CASSLAGWSSSYNEQFF | TGTGCCAGCAGCTTGGCCGGGTGGTCGAGCTCCTACAATGAGCAGTTCTTC
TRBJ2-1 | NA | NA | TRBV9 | CASSVSGNEQFF | TGTGCCAGCAGCGTATCCGGGAATGAGCAGTTCTTC
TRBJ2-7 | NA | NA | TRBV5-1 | CASSFLEGAYEQYF | TGCGCCAGCAGCTTTTTGGAGGGGGCGTACGAGCAGTACTTC
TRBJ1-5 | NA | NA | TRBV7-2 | CASSSGHLGQPQHF | TGTGCCAGCAGCTCGGGACACCTCGGTCAGCCCCAGCATTTT
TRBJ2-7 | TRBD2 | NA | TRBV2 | CASSEARTAGGYEQYF | TGTGCCAGCAGTGAAGCTAGGACAGCGGGAGGGTACGAGCAGTACTTC
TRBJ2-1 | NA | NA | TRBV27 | CASSLDSAGEQFF | TGTGCCAGCAGTTTAGATAGTGCCGGTGAGCAGTTCTTC
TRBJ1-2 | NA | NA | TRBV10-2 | CASSGWDYYGYTF | TGCGCCAGCAGTGGGTGGGACTACTATGGCTACACCTTC
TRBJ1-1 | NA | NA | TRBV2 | CASSRTGEAFF | TGTGCCAGCAGTAGAACAGGGGAAGCTTTCTTT
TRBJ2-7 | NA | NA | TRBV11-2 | CASSLDRLSYEQYF | TGTGCCAGCAGCTTAGACAGACTCTCCTACGAGCAGTACTTC
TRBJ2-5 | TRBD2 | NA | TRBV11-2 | CASSFGGGARQETQYF | TGTGCCAGCAGCTTTGGCGGGGGGGCTCGTCAAGAGACCCAGTACTTC
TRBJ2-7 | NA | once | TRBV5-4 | CASSETVSYEQYF | TGTGCCAGCAGCGAGACAGTCTCCTACGAGCAGTACTTC
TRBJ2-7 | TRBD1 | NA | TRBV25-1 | CASGSNRGAYEQYF | TGTGCCAGCGGATCTAACAGGGGGGCCTACGAGCAGTACTTC
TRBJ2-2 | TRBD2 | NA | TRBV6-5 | CASSSLAGVNTGELFF | TGTGCCAGCAGTTCTCTAGCGGGGGTAAACACCGGGGAGCTGTTTTTT
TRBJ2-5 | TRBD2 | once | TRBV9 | CASSTRDYLGETQYF | TGTGCCAGCAGCACTCGGGACTACCTAGGGGAGACCCAGTACTTC
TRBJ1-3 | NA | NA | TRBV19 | CASSIPRYPGNTIYF | TGTGCCAGTAGTATCCCCAGGTATCCTGGAAACACCATATATTTT
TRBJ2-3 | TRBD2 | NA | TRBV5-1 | CASSLALAGGGTDTQYF | TGCGCCAGCAGCTTGGCTCTAGCGGGGGGGGGCACAGATACGCAGTATTTT
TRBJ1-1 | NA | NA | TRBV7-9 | CASSLGRQGLTEAFF | TGTGCCAGCAGCTTAGGCCGGCAGGGCTTAACTGAAGCTTTCTTT
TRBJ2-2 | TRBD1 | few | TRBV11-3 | CASSLRQGYTGELFF | TGTGCCAGCAGCTTACGACAGGGGTACACCGGGGAGCTGTTTTTT
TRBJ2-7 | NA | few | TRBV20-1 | CSASAEEQYF | TGCAGTGCTAGCGCGGAGGAGCAGTACTTC
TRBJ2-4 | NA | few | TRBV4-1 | CASSQAQGGGSLSF | TGCGCCAGCAGCCAAGCACAGGGAGGGGGTTCGTTGAGCTTC
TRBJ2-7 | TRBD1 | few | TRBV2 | CASSSGTGLYEQYF | TGTGCCAGCAGTTCCGGGACAGGGCTATACGAGCAGTACTTC
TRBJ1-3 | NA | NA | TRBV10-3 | CAIGGSTIYF | TGTGCCATCGGGGGCTCCACCATATATTTT
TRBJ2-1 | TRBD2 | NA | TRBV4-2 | CATRPGGQVMDEQFF | TGTGCCACCAGGCCGGGGGGTCAAGTGATGGATGAGCAGTTCTTC
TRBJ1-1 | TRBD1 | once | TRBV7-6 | CASSPQTGGTAEAFF | TGTGCCAGCAGCCCTCAGACAGGGGGCACCGCTGAAGCTTTCTTT
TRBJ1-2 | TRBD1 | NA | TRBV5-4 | CASSYGQALYGYTF | TGTGCCAGCAGCTATGGACAGGCCCTCTATGGCTACACCTTC
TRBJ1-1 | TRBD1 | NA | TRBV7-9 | CASSLAGTGGGYTEAFF | TGTGCCAGCAGCTTAGCGGGGACAGGAGGTGGATACACTGAAGCTTTCTTT
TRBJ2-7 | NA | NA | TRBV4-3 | CASSQDSSGSYEQYF | TGCGCCAGCAGCCAAGATTCATCCGGCTCCTACGAGCAGTACTTC
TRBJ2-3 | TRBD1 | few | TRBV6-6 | CASSSRDRGTDTQYF | TGTGCCAGCAGTTCCCGGGACAGGGGGACAGATACGCAGTATTTT
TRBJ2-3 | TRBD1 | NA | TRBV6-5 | CASSPTDRASDTQYF | TGTGCCAGCAGCCCGACGGACAGGGCCTCAGATACGCAGTATTTT
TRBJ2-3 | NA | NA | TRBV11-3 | CASSLDSSSTDTQYF | TGTGCCAGCAGCTTGGACAGCTCTAGCACAGATACGCAGTATTTT
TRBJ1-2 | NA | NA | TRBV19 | CASSVDRDNYGYTF | TGTGCCAGTAGTGTGGACAGAGATAACTATGGCTACACCTTC
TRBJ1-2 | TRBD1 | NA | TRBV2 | CASGGQFYGYTF | TGTGCCAGCGGGGGACAGTTCTATGGCTACACCTTC
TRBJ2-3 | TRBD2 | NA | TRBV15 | CATSRGLAGTDTQYF | TGTGCCACCAGCAGGGGTCTAGCGGGCACAGATACGCAGTATTTT
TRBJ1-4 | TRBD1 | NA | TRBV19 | CASSISGGQNEKLFF | TGTGCCAGTAGTATCTCAGGGGGGCAAAATGAAAAACTGTTTTTT
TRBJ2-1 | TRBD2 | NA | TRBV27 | CASSWTSGGSYNEQFF | TGTGCCAGCAGTTGGACCAGCGGGGGCTCCTACAATGAGCAGTTCTTC
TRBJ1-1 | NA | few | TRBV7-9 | CASSLIGRVTEAFF | TGTGCCAGCAGCTTAATTGGTCGAGTCACTGAAGCTTTCTTT
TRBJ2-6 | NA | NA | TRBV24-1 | CATSDRGLSGANVLTF | TGTGCCACCAGTGATAGGGGTCTCTCTGGGGCCAACGTCCTGACTTTC
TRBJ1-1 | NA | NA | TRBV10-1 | CANHRWGRHTEAFF | TGCGCCAATCACAGGTGGGGGCGTCACACTGAAGCTTTCTTT
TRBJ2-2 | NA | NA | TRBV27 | CASSLPRFGTGELFF | TGTGCCAGCAGTTTACCCAGGTTTGGAACCGGGGAGCTATTTTTT